The sequence of this T cell receptor (beta chain) was determined in a study of control samples from healthy donors and cancer patients. The V end was cut by 0 bases, the J end by 5 bases, with 8 bases between. Germline V lookup: CDR1 SGHNT, CDR2 YENEEA. This CDR3 is built from 13 residues. Clones were sequenced by immunoSEQ multiplex PCR, and TCRdb holds only the in-frame ones, with some missing. The sample lists 160,000 or so clones, around 95% seen once, with about 8.5% in the top ten. Sequencing was performed on blood. The sequence derives from a woman aged 35 to 49 in good health. The chain joins TRBV11-3 to TRBJ2-7; D is uncertain. The CDR3 protein is CASSLDWYNEQYF. CDR3 DNA: TGTGCCAGCAGCTTAGATTGGTACAACGAGCAGTACTTC.